These T cell receptor beta chains were read from a single sample in a study of siplizumab effects on memory and regulatory T cells. The protocol was immunoSEQ multiplex PCR, while the TCRdb copy is restricted to in-frame clones and leaves out a portion. The sample shows over 85,000 clones, roughly 96% of them seen only once. Sequencing was done on a sample of naive CD4+ T cells sorted from blood. The receptors stem from a human donor in good health. Both conserved end residues are part of each CDR3. A D gene is named only where the DNA matches it firmly. Only part of the rows carry a size: once, few, many, or a class if the clone is expanded.

TRBD1 TRBJ1-1 TRBV15 few CATSRDIKAGGAFF TGTGCCACCAGCAGAGATATAAAGGCAGGGGGAGCTTTCTTT
TRBD1 TRBJ1-1 TRBV5-1 . CASSLGQGVRGDTEAFF TGCGCCAGCAGCTTGGGACAGGGGGTCCGGGGAGACACTGAAGCTTTCTTT
TRBD1 TRBJ1-5 TRBV4-1 . CASSPGNRGDNQPQHF TGCGCCAGCAGCCCGGGGAACAGGGGGGACAATCAGCCCCAGCATTTT
. TRBJ2-2 TRBV19 . CASRHNTGELFF TGTGCCAGTAGACACAACACCGGGGAGCTGTTTTTT
. TRBJ2-2 TRBV2 . CASSVTGGGTGELFF TGTGCCAGCAGTGTCACAGGGGGGGGCACCGGGGAGCTGTTTTTT
. TRBJ1-5 TRBV29-1 . CSVEGQKNQPQHF TGCAGCGTTGAAGGGCAGAAAAATCAGCCCCAGCATTTT
. TRBJ2-1 TRBV11-2 . CASSLVVSVYNEQFF TGTGCCAGCAGCTTAGTGGTATCGGTCTACAATGAGCAGTTCTTC
. TRBJ2-3 TRBV9 . CASSAQGGGTDTQYF TGTGCCAGCAGCGCCCAGGGGGGGGGCACAGATACGCAGTATTTT
. TRBJ2-7 TRBV4-2 once CASSQGRGSSYEQYF TGTGCCAGCAGCCAAGGTAGGGGGTCCTCCTACGAGCAGTACTTC
. TRBJ2-2 TRBV11-3 . CASSSGVAGELFF TGTGCCAGCAGCTCCGGAGTGGCCGGGGAGCTGTTTTTT
. TRBJ2-7 TRBV6-5 . CASSLTPNEQYF TGTGCCAGCAGCCTGACCCCCAACGAGCAGTACTTC
. TRBJ1-1 TRBV19 . CASSTQGGTEAFF TGTGCCAGTAGTACGCAGGGAGGGACTGAAGCTTTCTTT
. TRBJ2-2 TRBV4-3 . CASSQDRGYTGELFF TGCGCCAGCAGCCAAGATCGGGGTTACACCGGGGAGCTGTTTTTT
. TRBJ2-1 TRBV7-6 . CASSDKRGYNEQFF TGTGCCAGCAGCGACAAACGGGGGTACAATGAGCAGTTCTTC
. TRBJ1-6 TRBV5-6 . CASRPRQINKNSPLHF TGTGCCAGCAGGCCTCGACAGATAAATAAAAATTCACCCCTCCACTTT
. TRBJ2-2 TRBV28 . CASSLFRRGGELFF TGTGCCAGCAGTTTATTCCGTCGGGGCGGGGAGCTGTTTTTT
. TRBJ1-2 TRBV28 . CASSLISGTGIYGYTF TGTGCCAGCAGTTTAATCTCAGGGACGGGTATCTATGGCTACACCTTC
. TRBJ2-3 TRBV5-1 . CASRRGLDTQYF TGCGCCAGCAGGCGGGGCCTCGATACGCAGTATTTT
TRBD1 TRBJ1-2 TRBV6-5 . CASSQGQGDYGYTF TGTGCCAGCAGTCAGGGACAGGGGGACTATGGCTACACCTTC
TRBD2 TRBJ2-1 TRBV19 . CASSFRDRGLAGYNEQFF TGTGCCAGTAGTTTCCGGGACAGGGGACTAGCGGGGTACAATGAGCAGTTCTTC
. TRBJ1-1 TRBV10-3 . CAIRPGGAMNTEAFF TGTGCCATCAGGCCCGGGGGGGCTATGAACACTGAAGCTTTCTTT
. TRBJ1-2 TRBV14 . CASSQVGGANYGYTF TGTGCCAGCAGCCAAGTGGGAGGCGCTAACTATGGCTACACCTTC
. TRBJ1-2 TRBV30 . CAWSVQPAPSYGYTF TGTGCCTGGAGTGTACAGCCCGCACCATCCTATGGCTACACCTTC
. TRBJ2-7 TRBV18 . CASSIPGSYEQYF TGTGCCAGCTCAATCCCGGGGAGCTACGAGCAGTACTTC
. TRBJ1-1 TRBV27 . CASNPQGRGTEAFF TGTGCCAGCAACCCCCAGGGTAGAGGAACTGAAGCTTTCTTT
TRBD2 TRBJ2-5 TRBV7-2 . CASSSLSGGRVTQYF TGTGCCAGCAGCTCGTTATCCGGGGGGAGGGTGACCCAGTACTTC
. TRBJ1-1 TRBV28 . CASSPPQGNTEAFF TGTGCCAGCAGTCCACCCCAGGGGAACACTGAAGCTTTCTTT
TRBD2 TRBJ2-2 TRBV28 . CASSLVPGLAGYANTGELFF TGTGCCAGCAGTTTAGTTCCGGGACTAGCGGGCTACGCGAACACCGGGGAGCTGTTTTTT
. TRBJ2-7 TRBV28 . CASSSSPGAFAYEQYF TGTGCCAGCAGTTCCTCCCCGGGGGCTTTTGCCTACGAGCAGTACTTC
. TRBJ1-1 TRBV7-2 . CASSLEKGLAAFF TGTGCCAGCAGCCTAGAAAAGGGGTTGGCAGCTTTCTTT
. TRBJ2-7 TRBV5-1 once CASSTVSGSYEQYF TGCGCCAGCAGCACGGTGAGTGGGTCCTACGAGCAGTACTTC
. TRBJ1-5 TRBV9 . CASSVEGTDGQPQHF TGTGCCAGCAGCGTAGAGGGGACGGACGGGCAGCCCCAGCATTTT
. TRBJ1-1 TRBV11-2 . CASSRTRPNTEAFF TGTGCCAGCAGCCGGACGAGACCGAACACTGAAGCTTTCTTT
TRBD1 TRBJ1-2 TRBV18 . CASSPPPEGQGYGYTF TGTGCCAGCTCACCACCTCCGGAGGGACAGGGGTACGGCTACACCTTC
TRBD1 TRBJ1-2 TRBV6-5 . CASSSTDRNYGYTF TGTGCCAGCAGTTCTACGGACAGGAACTATGGCTACACCTTC
. TRBJ2-1 TRBV7-8 once CASSPPIAGNEQFF TGTGCCAGCAGCCCCCCCATTGCGGGTAATGAGCAGTTCTTC
. TRBJ1-2 TRBV20-1 . CSAGTTGGYTF TGCAGTGCTGGGACGACAGGTGGCTACACCTTC
. TRBJ1-1 TRBV6-4 . CASNPPGLFDTEAFF TGTGCCAGCAATCCTCCGGGATTGTTTGACACTGAAGCTTTCTTT
. TRBJ2-7 TRBV11-2 . CASSFDRVVDEQYF TGTGCCAGCAGCTTTGACCGGGTTGTAGACGAGCAGTACTTC
. TRBJ1-5 TRBV6-5 . CASSTYRAGNQPQHF TGTGCCAGCAGTACTTACAGGGCAGGCAATCAGCCCCAGCATTTT